The present T cell receptor (beta chain) was sequenced within a study of blood T cell repertoires in COVID-19. About the research overall: Specimens from acute and convalescent COVID-19 originated in the United States, Italy and Spain. The cDNA or gDNA used as material had been derived from T cells, B-cell-depleted T cells, or PBMCs.

How the authors handled the data: Reference gene primers were amplified, and this amplification served to estimate nucleated cell counts. Profiling relied on immunoSEQ multiplex PCR, and the TCRdb table lists in-frame clones only, not all of them. From that table come the V and J calls and clone size; the DNA was used to work out D and trimming. Altogether about 260,000 clones are present, around 90% being singletons, with the ten largest covering around 0.67%. Trimming pared 5 bases from V and 3 bases from J, leaving 4 bases between. The germline V gene encodes CDR1 PRHDT and CDR2 FYEKMQ (reference sequence). This CDR3 has 11 amino acids.

V is TRBV13 and J is TRBJ2-5, with unresolved D. This TCR was recovered from a human donor in a cohort sampled during active COVID-19. Sample: peripheral blood. DNA of the CDR3: TGTGCCAGCAGCCGTAAAGAGACCCAGTACTTC. Translated: CASSRKETQYF.